Reported below is one TCR beta chain. Its antigen remains unknown. The entry originates in a study of shared clonotypes between healthy human individuals. Study results and caveats: Since donors were few, the genetic and exposure-history diversity represented was limited.

Assay used: immunoSEQ multiplex PCR; TCRdb lists only in-frame clones, some missing. The table shows 2 million to 2.5 million clones, with around 93% occurring only once. The naive CD8 fraction comprised CD45RO-negative cells positively selected for CCR7 and excluded terminally differentiated effector memory CD45RA+ cells. This receptor was taken from a man between 18 and 29 years old in good health. Some clones in this sample may be carry-over from other donors' samples. Sequencing was carried out using naive CD8+ T cells from PBMCs.

The CDR3 nucleotides are TGTGCCAGCAGCCCCCGGACAGGGCAAAACTACGAGCAGTACTTC. It is translated as CASSPRTGQNYEQYF. The chain couples TRBV7-9 to TRBJ2-7, with 8 bases matching TRBD1. Germline V lookup: CDR1 SEHNR, CDR2 FQNEAQ (reference sequence). The CDR3 contains 15 residues. Losses at the gene ends were 5 bases for V and 3 bases for J; bases not matched to a gene: 9.